This T cell receptor beta chain was observed in a study of identical twins. TCRdb re-called the 5' RACE reads through MiXCR, storing one row per CDR3 protein. The sample has 450,000 or so distinct CDR3 sequences; approximately 24% are singletons. The junction had 12 bases not matched to a gene; V was cut back by 1 base and J by 5 bases. Germline values: CDR1 LNHNV, CDR2 YYDKDF (reference sequence). The CDR3 totals 18 residues. The data were also submitted as part of a second study, on T cells expressing NK-cell markers.

This TCR was recovered from a woman under 30 in good health. The material sequenced was CD4+ T cells sorted from blood. The rearrangement uses TRBV15 and TRBJ2-2; TRBD2 aligns across 8 bases. The CDR3 is CATSRALAGLRGTGELFF. The CDR3 nucleotides read TGTGCCACCAGCAGAGCCCTAGCGGGCCTAAGGGGAACCGGGGAGCTGTTTTTT. The variable domain in full, with the rest retrieved from reference TRBV15 and TRBJ2-2, is DAMVIQNPRYQVTQFGKPVTLSCSQTLNHNVMYWYQQKSSQAPKLLFHYYDKDFNNEADTPDNFQSRRPNTSFCFLDIRSPGLGDTAMYLCATSRALAGLRGTGELFFGEGSRLTVL.